This T cell receptor (beta chain) came from a study of CD4 and CD8 cells across lung adenocarcinoma regions. Localized lung adenocarcinoma, a non-small cell lung cancer, affected the donors. Trimming took 4 bases from V and 2 from J, leaving 9 bases between them. This CDR3 has 14 amino acids. Per germline, CDR1 MNHEY and CDR2 SVGEGT. TCRdb re-called the PCR reads with MiXCR, one entry per CDR3 protein. Here the sample spans about 3,100 distinct CDR3 sequences, approximately 50% being singletons. The chain has TRBV6-2 or TRBV6-3 and TRBJ2-1; D is possibly TRBD2 (6 bases). The sequenced sample consisted of CD8+ T cells from the center of a lung tumor. The receptor comes from a male donor with lung adenocarcinoma. The CD4 and CD8 labels of this study may be unreliable. This CDR3 reads CASSWSGAYNEQFF. As DNA, the CDR3 is TGTGCCAGCAGTTGGTCGGGAGCCTACAATGAGCAGTTCTTC.